This TCR beta chain originates from a study of blood T cell repertoires in COVID-19. Participants had their cohort set by participant-reported clinical history. The CDR3 runs 16 residues. CDR1 and CDR2 (germline): SQVTM, ANQGSEA. Trimming pared 2 bases from V and 3 bases from J, leaving 16 bases between. The repertoire was sequenced with immunoSEQ multiplex PCR; TCRdb's copy has only in-frame clones and lacks some. The data show about 63,000 clones, about four fifths seen once. The chain is built from TRBV29-1 and TRBJ1-4; possibly TRBD1 for D (5 bases). This sequence originates from a woman between 40 and 50 years old with acute COVID-19. Input material: PBMCs or T cells enriched from blood (not recorded which). CDR3 protein: CSVETGGRDSNEKLFF. The CDR3 bases are TGCAGCGTTGAAACGGGGGGTAGGGACTCTAATGAAAAACTGTTTTTT.